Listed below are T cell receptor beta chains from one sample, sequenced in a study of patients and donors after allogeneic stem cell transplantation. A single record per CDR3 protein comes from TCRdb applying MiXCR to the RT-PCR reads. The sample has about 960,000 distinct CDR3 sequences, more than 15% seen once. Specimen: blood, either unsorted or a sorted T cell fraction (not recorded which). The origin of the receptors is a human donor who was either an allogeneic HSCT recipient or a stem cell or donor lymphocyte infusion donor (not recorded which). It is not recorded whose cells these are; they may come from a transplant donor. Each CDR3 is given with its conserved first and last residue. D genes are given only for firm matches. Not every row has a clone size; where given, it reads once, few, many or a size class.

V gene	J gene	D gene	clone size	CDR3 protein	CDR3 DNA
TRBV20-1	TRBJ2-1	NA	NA	CSASPADRNNEQFF	TGCAGTGCTAGCCCCGCAGACAGAAACAATGAGCAGTTCTTC
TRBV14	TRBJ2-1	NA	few	CASSQESGNSYYNEQFF	TGTGCCAGCAGCCAAGAATCAGGAAATTCATACTACAATGAGCAGTTCTTC
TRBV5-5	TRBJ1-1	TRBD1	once	CASSITGEATEAFF	TGTGCCAGCAGCATTACAGGGGAGGCCACTGAAGCTTTCTTT
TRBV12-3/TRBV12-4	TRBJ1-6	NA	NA	CASSSTDSPLHF	TGTGCCAGCAGCTCAACGGATTCACCCCTCCACTTT
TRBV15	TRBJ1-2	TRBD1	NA	CATSRDYGQGADGYTF	TGTGCCACCAGCAGAGATTACGGGCAGGGGGCCGATGGCTACACCTTC
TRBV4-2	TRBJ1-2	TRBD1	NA	CASSLQSRGQGWNGYTF	TGTGCCAGCAGCCTGCAATCTAGGGGACAGGGATGGAATGGCTACACCTTC
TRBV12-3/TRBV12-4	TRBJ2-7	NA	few	CASSWVVHEQYF	TGTGCCAGCAGTTGGGTGGTCCACGAGCAGTACTTC
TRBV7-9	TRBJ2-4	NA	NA	CASSLRGVNIQYF	TGTGCCAGCAGCTTAAGAGGGGTAAACATTCAGTACTTC
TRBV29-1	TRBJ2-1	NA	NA	CSKRDFSYNEQFF	TGCAGCAAAAGGGATTTTTCCTACAATGAGCAGTTCTTC
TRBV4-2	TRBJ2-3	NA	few	CASSQVQRSTRTDTQYF	TGTGCCAGCAGCCAAGTTCAAAGGTCAACCCGCACAGATACGCAGTATTTT
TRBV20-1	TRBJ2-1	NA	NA	CSAQTRYEQFF	TGCAGTGCTCAAACTAGATATGAGCAGTTCTTC
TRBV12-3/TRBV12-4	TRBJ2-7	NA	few	CASSLIPGHEQYF	TGTGCCAGCAGTTTAATTCCGGGCCACGAGCAGTACTTC
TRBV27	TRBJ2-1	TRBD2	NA	CASSKSSGGEQFF	TGTGCCAGCAGTAAGTCTAGCGGGGGGGAGCAGTTCTTC
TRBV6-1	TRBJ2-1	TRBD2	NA	CASSEARTSGSVLNEQFF	TGTGCCAGCAGTGAAGCGAGGACTAGCGGGAGTGTTTTGAATGAGCAGTTCTTC
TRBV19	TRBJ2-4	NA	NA	CASSIVNIQYF	TGTGCCAGTAGTATAGTCAACATTCAGTACTTC
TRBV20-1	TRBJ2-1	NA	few	CSATHPVGYSSYNEQFF	TGCAGTGCTACCCACCCGGTCGGGTATAGCTCCTACAATGAGCAGTTCTTC
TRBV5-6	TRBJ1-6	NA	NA	CASSLAPSRSPLHF	TGTGCCAGCAGCTTGGCCCCAAGCCGATCACCCCTCCACTTT
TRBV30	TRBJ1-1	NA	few	CAWTTPWETEAFF	TGTGCCTGGACTACCCCATGGGAGACTGAAGCTTTCTTT
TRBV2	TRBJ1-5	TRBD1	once	CASANRGSNQPQHF	TGTGCCAGCGCCAACAGGGGGAGCAATCAGCCCCAGCATTTT
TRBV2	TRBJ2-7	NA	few	CASSEVGRVNEQYF	TGTGCCAGCAGTGAAGTCGGCAGGGTCAACGAGCAGTACTTC
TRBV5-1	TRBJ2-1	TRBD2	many	CASSLGTSGSYNEQFF	TGCGCCAGCAGCTTGGGGACTAGCGGGTCCTACAATGAGCAGTTCTTC
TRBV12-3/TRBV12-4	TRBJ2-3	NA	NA	CASRGLGGTDTQYF	TGTGCCAGCCGGGGCCTAGGTGGCACAGATACGCAGTATTTT
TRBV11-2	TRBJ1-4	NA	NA	CASSLDPEDEKLFF	TGTGCCAGCAGCTTAGATCCGGAGGATGAAAAACTGTTTTTT
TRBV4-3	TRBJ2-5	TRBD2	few	CASSQEWSGKTQYF	TGCGCCAGCAGCCAAGAGTGGAGCGGGAAGACCCAGTACTTC
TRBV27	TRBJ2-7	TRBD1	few	CASSLRTGGAYEQYF	TGTGCCAGCAGTTTACGGACAGGGGGAGCCTACGAGCAGTACTTC
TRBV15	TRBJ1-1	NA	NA	CATSRDFDSNTEAFF	TGTGCCACCAGCAGAGATTTTGACAGTAACACTGAAGCTTTCTTT
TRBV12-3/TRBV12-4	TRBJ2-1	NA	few	CASSPFDEQFF	TGTGCCAGCAGTCCCTTCGATGAGCAGTTCTTC
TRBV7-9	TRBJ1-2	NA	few	CASSRSRQTSNPNGYTF	TGTGCCAGCAGCCGATCAAGACAGACTAGCAATCCGAATGGCTACACCTTC
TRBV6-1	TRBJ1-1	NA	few	CASSEAPGRGTEAFF	TGTGCCAGCAGTGAAGCCCCGGGGCGCGGGACTGAAGCTTTCTTT
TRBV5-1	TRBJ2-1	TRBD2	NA	CASSSGTSGSSNNEQFF	TGCGCCAGCAGCAGTGGGACTAGCGGGAGTTCGAACAATGAGCAGTTCTTC
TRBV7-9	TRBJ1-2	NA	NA	CASSLIDGNYGYTF	TGTGCCAGCAGCTTAATCGACGGAAACTATGGCTACACCTTC
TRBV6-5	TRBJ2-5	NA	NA	CASGRRQETQYF	TGTGCCAGCGGTCGGAGACAAGAGACCCAGTACTTC
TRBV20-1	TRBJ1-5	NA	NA	CSARDRWGSSNQPQHF	TGCAGTGCTAGAGATCGTTGGGGTAGTAGCAATCAGCCCCAGCATTTT
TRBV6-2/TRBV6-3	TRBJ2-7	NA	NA	CASSYATTTRGEQYF	TGTGCCAGCAGTTACGCGACTACAACGCGCGGGGAGCAGTACTTC
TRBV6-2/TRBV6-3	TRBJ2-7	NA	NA	CASSYGSNEQYF	TGTGCCAGCAGTTACGGCTCTAACGAGCAGTACTTC
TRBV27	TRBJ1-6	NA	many	CATSGLGAGSLSPLHF	TGTGCCACCTCCGGGCTGGGGGCAGGGTCGTTATCACCCCTCCACTTT
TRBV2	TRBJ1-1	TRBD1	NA	CASSVMNNRGTFF	TGTGCCAGCAGTGTAATGAATAACAGGGGGACTTTCTTT
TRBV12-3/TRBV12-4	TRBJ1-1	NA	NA	CASSLGAALFGSFF	TGTGCCAGCAGTTTAGGGGCAGCCCTTTTTGGGTCTTTCTTT
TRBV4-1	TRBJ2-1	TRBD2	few	CASSTPGLAGINEQFF	TGCGCCAGCAGCACCCCGGGACTAGCGGGGATCAATGAGCAGTTCTTC
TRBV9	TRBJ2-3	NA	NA	CASSVESLGDTQYF	TGTGCCAGCAGCGTAGAGAGCTTGGGAGATACGCAGTATTTT
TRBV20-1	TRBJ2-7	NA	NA	CSARDLTSYEQYF	TGCAGTGCTAGAGATCTGACTAGCTACGAGCAGTACTTC
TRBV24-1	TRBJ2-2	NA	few	CATSDIPTVGGTGELFF	TGTGCCACCAGTGATATACCAACAGTAGGAGGCACCGGGGAGCTGTTTTTT
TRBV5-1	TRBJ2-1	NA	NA	CASSIWGSVLNEQFF	TGCGCCAGCTCAATATGGGGGTCTGTGTTAAATGAGCAGTTCTTC
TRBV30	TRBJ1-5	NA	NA	CAWSVLGSSNQPQHF	TGTGCCTGGAGTGTGTTGGGGAGCAGCAATCAGCCCCAGCATTTT
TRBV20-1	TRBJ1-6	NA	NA	CSARADGGSWNSPLHF	TGCAGTGCTAGAGCGGACGGGGGGTCCTGGAATTCACCCCTCCACTTT
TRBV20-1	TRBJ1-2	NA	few	CSARVPRDSPGDYGYTF	TGCAGTGCTAGAGTCCCCCGGGACTCCCCTGGGGACTATGGCTACACCTTC
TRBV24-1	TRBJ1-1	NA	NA	CATSESGRAFF	TGTGCCACCAGTGAGTCAGGGCGAGCTTTCTTT
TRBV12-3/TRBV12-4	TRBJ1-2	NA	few	CASSLVWDGYTF	TGTGCCAGCAGCCTTGTATGGGATGGCTACACCTTC
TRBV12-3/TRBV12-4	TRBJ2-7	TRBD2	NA	CASSTPSGGRYEQYF	TGTGCCAGCAGTACTCCTAGCGGGGGTCGCTACGAGCAGTACTTC
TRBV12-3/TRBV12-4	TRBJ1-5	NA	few	CASSFGGLDQPQHF	TGTGCCAGCAGTTTTGGTGGGCTGGATCAGCCCCAGCATTTT
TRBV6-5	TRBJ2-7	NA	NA	CASRGSHEQYF	TGTGCCAGCAGGGGGTCCCACGAGCAGTACTTC
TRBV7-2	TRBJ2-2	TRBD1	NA	CASPRPGQGAPGELFF	TGTGCCAGCCCACGACCGGGACAGGGGGCACCCGGGGAGCTGTTTTTT
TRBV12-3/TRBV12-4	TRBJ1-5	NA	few	CASSLWGPGEGQPQHF	TGTGCCAGCAGTTTGTGGGGGCCGGGGGAAGGACAGCCCCAGCATTTT
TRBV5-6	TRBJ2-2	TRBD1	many	CASSFSRQGTHNSNTGELFF	TGTGCCAGCAGCTTTTCGAGACAGGGTACCCATAATTCGAACACCGGGGAGCTGTTTTTT
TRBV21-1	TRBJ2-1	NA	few	CASSKKAGAFPYSYNEQFF	TGTGCCAGCAGCAAAAAGGCCGGGGCCTTCCCTTACTCCTACAATGAGCAGTTCTTC